Sequencing of this TCR beta chain was carried out in a study of blood T cells in healthy people across ages. Study conclusions and caveats: Naive CD4+ cell counts and diversity both ran higher in long-lived than in aged donors.

Germline CDR1 reads MNHEY; CDR2 reads SMNVEV (reference sequence). V shed 0 bases and J shed 2 bases, with 8 bases lying between them. CDR3 length: 15 residues. A second PCR, run for roughly 7 to 12 cycles, used a sample-barcoded 5' primer plus a J-beta primer mix. TCRdb recomputed calls from the 5' RACE reads with MiXCR, one row per CDR3 protein. The table lists 1.5 million to 2 million distinct CDR3 sequences, around 36% of them singletons, with 11% in the top ten. By frequency in the sample, this clonotype is medium-sized. Its matching antigen is unknown. The study recruited healthy Caucasian donors from Russia who were aged roughly 6 to 90.

This clonotype was sampled from a woman aged 25 to 39 in good health. Material: blood. The chain links TRBV27 to TRBJ2-1; D might be TRBD2 (5 bases). CDR3 bases: TGTGCCAGCAGTTTATCCCGGGATACCTACAATGAGCAGTTCTTC. Translating gives CASSLSRDTYNEQFF.